What follows are 16 T cell receptor beta chains derived from one specimen sequenced in a study of shared clonotypes between healthy human individuals. Libraries were prepared by immunoSEQ multiplex PCR; TCRdb keeps only in-frame clonotypes and omits some of them. The sample records 1.4 million to 1.5 million clones, around 97% being singletons. The sample consisted of naive CD4+ T cells sorted from blood. The sample's subset: CD45RA+ positively selected. The receptors stem from a man aged 25-45 years in good health.

The chain recombines TRBV11-3 with TRBJ1-1; 9 bases align to TRBD1. This CDR3 contains 16 residues. Unmatched junction bases numbered 8, after V lost 5 bases and J lost 1 base. Germline assignment: CDR1 SGHNT and CDR2 YENEEA. CDR3 sequence: CASSKKGDRANTEAFF. CDR3 nucleotides: TGTGCCAGCAGCAAAAAAGGGGACAGGGCGAACACTGAAGCTTTCTTT.

This clone has just one count. The gene calls are TRBV5-1 and TRBJ2-7; 8 positions match TRBD2. This CDR3 contains 15 residues. CDR1 is SGHRS, CDR2 YFSETQ, per germline. The junction had 7 bases not matched to a gene; V was cut back by 5 bases and J by 0 bases. The CDR3 reads CASSILAGSSYEQYF. In nucleotides, the CDR3 is TGCGCCAGCAGTATCTTAGCGGGAAGCTCCTACGAGCAGTACTTC.

Comment on this clone: The sample contains more than one DNA sequence encoding this CDR3. This chain uses TRBV6-1 with TRBJ2-7; weak D call: TRBD1 (6 bases). CDR3 length: 13 amino acids. V shed 4 bases and J shed 3 bases, with 10 bases lying between them. CDR1 is MNHNS and CDR2 is SASEGT in the germline V gene. CDR3 residues: CASSALQGYEQYF. The CDR3 DNA sequence: TGTGCCAGCAGTGCCTTACAGGGCTACGAGCAGTACTTC.

V gene TRBV29-1 combines with J gene TRBJ2-3, with a possible D match to TRBD1 (6 bases). CDR3 length equals 15 residues. V was cut by 7 bases and J by 0 bases, with 17 bases left in between. Germline CDR1 reads SQVTM; CDR2 reads ANQGSEA. The CDR3 sequence is CSGRSRGISTDTQYF. The CDR3 DNA reads TGCAGCGGAAGGTCTAGGGGGATAAGCACAGATACGCAGTATTTT.

This rearrangement joins TRBV14 to TRBJ1-2; perhaps TRBD1 as D (5 bases). CDR1 and CDR2 from the germline V gene are SGHDN and FVKESK. The V gene lost 5 bases and the J gene lost 6 bases, with 13 bases spanning the gap. The CDR3 is made up of 13 amino acids. The CDR3 is CASSAGTSNGYTF. In DNA, the CDR3 is TGTGCCAGCAGCGCCGGGACGAGTAATGGCTACACCTTC.

The chain joins TRBV19 to TRBJ2-5, with D tentatively TRBD2 (5 bases). Germline values: CDR1 LNHDA, CDR2 SQIVND (reference sequence). The CDR3 is made up of 14 amino acids. V was shortened by 1 base and J by 4 bases, with 10 bases between the two germline ends. CDR3 DNA: TGTGCCAGTAGTATAGTCGGGATCGGAGAGACCCAGTACTTC. It codes for CASSIVGIGETQYF.

This chain connects TRBV5-1 to TRBJ2-2; D is perhaps TRBD1 or TRBD2 (5 bases each). Germline CDR1 SGHRS, CDR2 YFSETQ. CDR3 length: 15 residues. Trimming shortened V by 3 bases and J by 4 bases, and 13 bases separated the two germline ends. As DNA, the CDR3 is TGCGCCAGCAGCTCTTGGGGGAGAGCCACCGGGGAGCTGTTTTTT. Its translation: CASSSWGRATGELFF.

This rearrangement joins TRBV7-9 to TRBJ2-5; 8 nucleotides align to TRBD2. Germline V gene sequence: CDR1 SEHNR, CDR2 FQNEAQ (reference sequence). The length of the CDR3 is 14 residues. The V gene end was trimmed by 7 bases and the J gene end by 2 bases; junction bases not matched to a gene: 6. The CDR3 protein is CASKSGRTQETQYF. CDR3 in DNA: TGTGCCAGCAAGAGCGGGAGAACTCAAGAGACCCAGTACTTC.

This chain connects TRBV7-9 to TRBJ2-7; TRBD2 aligns across 12 bases. V lost 5 bases, J lost 5 bases, and 7 bases stayed unmatched. The V gene's germline CDR1 is SEHNR and CDR2 FQNEAQ (reference sequence). CDR3 length: 15 amino acids. CDR3 coding DNA: TGTGCCAGCAGCCCCTCTAGCGGGAGGGCCCACGAGCAGTACTTC. Its translation is CASSPSSGRAHEQYF.

The V and J genes are TRBV6-1 and TRBJ2-7, with D possibly being TRBD1 (6 bases). Looked up from germline, CDR1 is MNHNS and CDR2 is SASEGT. The CDR3 length is 13 residues. V was cut by 9 bases and J by 0 bases, with 12 bases left in between. The CDR3 nucleotides read TGTGCCAGTAGTCCGACAGGCTCCTACGAGCAGTACTTC. Amino acid sequence: CASSPTGSYEQYF.

The chain links TRBV7-9 to TRBJ1-5; maybe TRBD1 (6 bases). Germline assignment: CDR1 SEHNR and CDR2 FQNEAQ (reference sequence). The CDR3 loop spans 17 amino acids. Trimming pared 3 bases from V and 0 bases from J, leaving 15 bases between. CDR3 in amino acids: CASSLGTQTYSNQPQHF. The CDR3 DNA reads TGTGCCAGCAGCTTGGGGACACAAACATATAGCAATCAGCCCCAGCATTTT.

The V and J genes are TRBV5-5 and TRBJ2-7, with 8 positions matching TRBD1. The CDR3 is made up of 17 amino acids. V lost 2 bases to trimming and J lost 1 base; unmatched junction nucleotides: 11. Germline values: CDR1 SGHKS, CDR2 YYEKEE (reference sequence). The CDR3 DNA follows: TGTGCCAGCAGCTTATTATCACCGGACAGGGTATCCTACGAGCAGTACTTC. Protein: CASSLLSPDRVSYEQYF.

The chain employs TRBV18 and TRBJ1-1; TRBD1 aligns across 7 bases. The CDR3 length is 17 residues. Germline CDR1 and CDR2: KGHSH and LQKENI. Trimming took 3 bases from V and 3 from J; bases not matched to a gene: 13. CDR3 nucleotide sequence: TGTGCCAGCTCACCGAGAGGGGGAGGGGGCCGGGACACTGAAGCTTTCTTT. Translated, it gives CASSPRGGGGRDTEAFF. Complete variable domain (other parts from reference TRBV18 and TRBJ1-1): NAGVMQNPRHLVRRRGQEARLRCSPMKGHSHVYWYRQLPEEGLKFMVYLQKENIIDESGMPKERFSAEFPKEGPSILRIQQVVRGDSAAYFCASSPRGGGGRDTEAFFGQGTRLTVV.

As to this clone: In the same sample, other DNA sequences code for this CDR3. This sequence joins TRBV18 and TRBJ1-5; D perhaps matches TRBD1 (5 bases). V was cut by 3 bases and J by 0 bases, with 9 bases left in between. The germline CDR1 and CDR2 sequences are KGHSH and LQKENI. The CDR3 totals 15 residues. This CDR3 is CASSPGQGSNQPQHF. CDR3 bases: TGTGCCAGCTCACCCGGGCAGGGTAGCAATCAGCCCCAGCATTTT.

The chain is built from TRBV10-2 and TRBJ2-5, with TRBD1 matching over 7 bases. Trimming took 6 bases from V and 4 from J; bases not matched to a gene: 2. CDR1 is WSHSY and CDR2 is SAAADI in the germline V gene. The CDR3 totals 12 residues. The CDR3 bases are TGCGCCAGCAGACAGGGGCGAGAGACCCAGTACTTC. Protein: CASRQGRETQYF.

The chain recombines TRBV4-2 with TRBJ2-1, with 11 bases aligning to TRBD2. The CDR3 contains 16 residues. J was trimmed by 2 bases and V by 4 bases; bases with no gene match: 4. CDR1 and CDR2 (germline): LGHNA, YNFKEQ. CDR3 residues: CASSPGLAGAYNEQFF. The CDR3, as DNA: TGTGCCAGCAGCCCCGGACTAGCGGGCGCCTACAATGAGCAGTTCTTC.